The 21 T cell receptor beta chains below all came from one sample that was sequenced in a study of shared clonotypes between healthy human individuals (dated by TCRdb to the early 2020s). Preparation of the library involved the immunoSEQ multiplex PCR assay. The table was pulled from immuneACCESS by TCRdb, which kept in-frame rearrangements only. Such tables lose some clones; where checked, under half of the loss comes from unresolved V genes, and the rest has no known cause. This sample has about 450,000 clones in its table, and 79% of those were observed once. Together, the top ten hold 10% to 15% of the sample. Specimen: PBMCs. These receptors were collected from a woman aged 35 to 49 in good health. Some clones in this sample may be carry-over from other donors' samples.

This clone was found a few times. The chain carries TRBV4-3 and TRBJ1-2; D is uncertain. The length of the CDR3 is 15 residues. Trimming stripped 3 bases from V and 4 bases from J, with 15 bases between. Germline CDR1 LGHNA, CDR2 YSLEER. CDR3 sequence: CASSHSIGGIYGYTF. The DNA of the CDR3 is TGCGCCAGCAGCCATTCCATCGGCGGGATCTATGGCTACACCTTC.

The chain couples TRBV7-8 to TRBJ2-1; 8 bases are shared with TRBD2. CDR3 size: 14 residues. Trimming took 5 bases from V and 10 from J; bases not matched to a gene: 10. Germline V CDR1 and CDR2: SGHVS, FQNEAQ. This chain's CDR3 is CASSGSGGNGEQFF. Here the CDR3 DNA reads TGTGCCAGCAGCGGCTCGGGAGGGAATGGGGAGCAGTTCTTC.

V is TRBV2 and J is TRBJ2-1; TRBD2 matches 7 bases. The J segment lost 15 bases and the V segment lost 3 bases, leaving 11 bases of the junction unmatched. The CDR3 consists of 13 residues. Germline values: CDR1 SNHLY, CDR2 FYNNEI. In nucleotides, the CDR3 is TGTGCCAGCAGTGAGGTACTAGCGAGAAACCTGTTCTTC. Its translation: CASSEVLARNLFF.

The rearrangement uses TRBV7-2 and TRBJ2-7, with 10 bases that match TRBD2. This CDR3 comprises 17 residues. V shed 4 bases and J 4 bases; nucleotides not matched to a gene: 13. Germline-derived CDR1 and CDR2 are SGHTA and FQGNSA. CDR3 nucleotide sequence: TGTGCCAGCAGCTCCCCAGGACTAGCGGTTTCTCAGTACGAGCAGTACTTC. This encodes CASSSPGLAVSQYEQYF.

The genes are TRBV7-2 and TRBJ2-2, with 7 bases fitting TRBD2. CDR1 SGHTA and CDR2 FQGNSA come from the germline V gene. The CDR3 is 18 amino acids. V shed 5 bases, J shed 4 bases, and the junction held 16 bases outside the gene matches. CDR3 nucleotide sequence: TGTGCCAGCAGCCGGGCTAGCGGAGGCTCGACGGGCACCGGGGAGCTGTTTTTT. It translates to CASSRASGGSTGTGELFF.

This clone showed up just once. The V gene is TRBV10-3, the J gene TRBJ1-1; D is uncertain. The CDR3 consists of 16 residues. The V end lost 1 base, the J end lost 1 base, and 13 bases lay between the germline ends. Germline loops: CDR1 ENHRY, CDR2 SYGVKD. The CDR3 nucleotides read TGTGCCATCAGTGAGTGGGGAGGGAAAGGGAACACTGAAGCTTTCTTT. Residues: CAISEWGGKGNTEAFF.

V and J are TRBV25-1 and TRBJ2-1; the match to TRBD1 covers 12 bases. The CDR3 loop spans 15 amino acids. Germline values: CDR1 MGHDK, CDR2 SYGVNS. The V and J ends lost 1 base and 9 bases, in that order; junction bases with no gene match: 4. The DNA for the CDR3 is TGTGCCAGCAGTGAATTAGGGACAGGGGGCACTGAGCAGTTCTTC. It codes for CASSELGTGGTEQFF.

The chain joins TRBV30 to TRBJ2-1; D not resolved. The CDR3 consists of 14 residues. From germline, CDR1 is GTSNPN and CDR2 SVGIG (reference sequence). Between the trimmed V and J ends, which lost 1 base and 6 bases, there was a span of 13 bases. The CDR3, as DNA: TGTGCCTGGAGTGGGCTGGACCCGGTCAATGAGCAGTTCTTC. Translated, it gives CAWSGLDPVNEQFF.

About this clone itself: Additional DNA sequences in this sample encode the identical CDR3. The chain couples TRBV28 to TRBJ2-7; D remains unclear. This CDR3 region has 13 residues. V lost 2 bases and J lost 2, with 7 bases in between. CDR1 is MDHEN and CDR2 is SYDVKM in the germline V gene. The CDR3 here is CASSLRRTYEQYF. CDR3 coding DNA: TGTGCCAGCAGTTTAAGACGGACCTACGAGCAGTACTTC. The variable domain in full, with the rest retrieved from reference TRBV28 and TRBJ2-7, is DVKVTQSSRYLVKRTGEKVFLECVQDMDHENMFWYRQDPGLGLRLIYFSYDVKMKEKGDIPEGYSVSREKKERFSLILESASTNQTSMYLCASSLRRTYEQYFGPGTRLTVT.

This clone was seen ten or more times. This rearrangement joins TRBV9 to TRBJ2-1; D not resolved. Looked up from germline, CDR1 is SGDLS and CDR2 is YYNGEE. The V and J ends lost 0 bases and 7 bases respectively, with 11 bases between them. This CDR3 is built from 14 residues. Written as DNA, the CDR3 is TGTGCCAGCAGCGTAGGGGTCGGGTGGAATGAGCAGTTCTTC. This translates into CASSVGVGWNEQFF.

The chain uses TRBV4-3 and TRBJ1-1; D is unresolved. Germline V gives CDR1 LGHNA, CDR2 YSLEER. This CDR3 is built from 17 residues. V dropped 0 bases and J dropped 0 bases, with 14 bases sitting between them. CDR3 in DNA: TGCGCCAGCAGCCAAGACAACAGCTCCTTTTTGAACACTGAAGCTTTCTTT. Its protein is CASSQDNSSFLNTEAFF.

This clone was seen just once. The chain uses TRBV11-2 and TRBJ2-7; D gene ambiguous. The CDR3 contains 13 residues. Germline CDR1 and CDR2: SGHAT and FQNNGV. Trimming pared 1 base from V and 7 bases from J, leaving 11 bases between. CDR3 sequence reads: CASSLGYQREQYF. The DNA of the CDR3 is TGTGCCAGCAGCTTAGGGTATCAGAGAGAGCAGTACTTC.

The rearrangement uses TRBV5-1 and TRBJ2-1; TRBD2 matches 7 bases. With V trimmed by 3 bases and J by 6 bases, 15 bases remained unmatched. CDR3 length equals 17 residues. Germline V gives CDR1 SGHRS, CDR2 YFSETQ. This CDR3 reads CASSSGGIAGGVNEQFF. CDR3 DNA sequence: TGCGCCAGCAGCTCCGGCGGGATAGCGGGTGGTGTCAATGAGCAGTTCTTC.

Written as DNA, the CDR3 is TGTGCCACCAGCAGAGAACTGGTTTTCGGGACTGGCTACAATGAGCAGTTCTTC. Translating gives CATSRELVFGTGYNEQFF. The chain carries TRBV15 and TRBJ2-1; D might be TRBD2 (6 bases). Looked up from germline, CDR1 is LNHNV and CDR2 is YYDKDF (reference sequence). V lost 0 bases and J lost 3, with 18 bases in between. The CDR3 sequence is 18 residues long.

The gene calls are TRBV7-8 and TRBJ1-2; 7 nucleotides agree with TRBD1. The V gene end was trimmed by 5 bases and the J gene end by 4 bases; junction bases not matched to a gene: 13. CDR3 length: 16 amino acids. Germline V gene lookup returns CDR1 SGHVS and CDR2 FQNEAQ. The chain's CDR3 is CASSIGDRAGIYGYTF. CDR3 coding DNA: TGTGCCAGCAGCATAGGAGACAGGGCCGGGATCTATGGCTACACCTTC.

The gene calls are TRBV30 and TRBJ2-2; D gene unclear. The V gene lost 3 bases and the J gene lost 10 bases, with 9 bases spanning the gap. The CDR3 sequence is 11 residues long. Per the germline V gene, CDR1 is GTSNPN and CDR2 is SVGIG (reference sequence). As DNA, the CDR3 is TGTGCCTGGAGGGAGAGCGAGGAGCTGTTTTTT. The encoded protein is CAWRESEELFF.

The chain joins TRBV7-6 to TRBJ2-7; TRBD2 is a possible D gene (6 bases). V lost 5 bases, J lost 1 base, and 9 bases lay in between. CDR3 length equals 13 residues. Germline values: CDR1 SGHVS, CDR2 FNYEAQ. The CDR3 DNA follows: TGTGCCAGCAGCCCAGGGACTTCCTACGAGCAGTACTTC. Residues: CASSPGTSYEQYF.

Of note for this clone: The sample contains more than one DNA sequence encoding this CDR3. The chain uses TRBV7-2 and TRBJ1-3; the D gene is possibly TRBD1 (6 bases). Germline assignment: CDR1 SGHTA and CDR2 FQGNSA. The CDR3 runs to 15 residues. Trimming removed 2 bases at V and 1 base at J, with 9 bases between. The CDR3 region has the DNA TGTGCCAGCAGCTTACAGACAGGATCTGGAAACACCATATATTTT. Encoded protein: CASSLQTGSGNTIYF.

This clone is a singleton in its sample. This chain connects TRBV6-6 to TRBJ2-3, with no clear D. Per the germline V gene, CDR1 is MNHNY and CDR2 is SVGAGI (reference sequence). V lost 7 bases and J lost 2, with 10 bases in between. This CDR3 has 13 amino acids. CDR3 loop: CASNTEPTDTQYF. In nucleotides, the CDR3 is TGTGCCAGCAATACGGAACCCACAGATACGCAGTATTTT.

V gene TRBV5-6 combines with J gene TRBJ2-7; the D gene could be TRBD1 or TRBD2 (5 bases each). The CDR3 loop spans 16 amino acids. Trimming cost V 4 bases and J 4 bases, with 21 bases left between them. CDR1 SGHDT and CDR2 YYEEEE come from the germline V gene. CDR3 residues: CASSPGTQQDLYEQYF. DNA for the CDR3: TGTGCCAGCAGCCCAGGGACCCAACAAGACCTTTACGAGCAGTACTTC.

This chain joins TRBV15 and TRBJ1-2; D call uncertain. CDR3 length equals 17 residues. CDR1 and CDR2 from the germline V gene are LNHNV and YYDKDF (reference sequence). Trimming left V 0 bases short and J 2 bases short, with 16 bases between. The CDR3 bases are TGTGCCACCAGCAGAGACATGAGCAGCATACTGAACTATGGCTACACCTTC. It specifies CATSRDMSSILNYGYTF. The whole variable domain, remainder taken from reference TRBV15 and TRBJ1-2, is DAMVIQNPRYQVTQFGKPVTLSCSQTLNHNVMYWYQQKSSQAPKLLFHYYDKDFNNEADTPDNFQSRRPNTSFCFLDIRSPGLGDTAMYLCATSRDMSSILNYGYTFGSGTRLTVV.